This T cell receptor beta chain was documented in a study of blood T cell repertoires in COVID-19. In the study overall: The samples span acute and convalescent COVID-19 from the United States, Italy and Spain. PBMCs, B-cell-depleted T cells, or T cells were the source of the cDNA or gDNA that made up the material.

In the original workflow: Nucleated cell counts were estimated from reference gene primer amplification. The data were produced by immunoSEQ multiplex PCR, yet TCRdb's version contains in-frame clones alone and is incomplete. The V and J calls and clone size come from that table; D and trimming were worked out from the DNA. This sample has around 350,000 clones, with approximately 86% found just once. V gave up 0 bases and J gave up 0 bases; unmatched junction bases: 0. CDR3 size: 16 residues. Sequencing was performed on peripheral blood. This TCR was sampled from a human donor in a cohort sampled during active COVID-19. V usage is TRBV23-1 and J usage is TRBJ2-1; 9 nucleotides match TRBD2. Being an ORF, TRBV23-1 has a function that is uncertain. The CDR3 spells CASSQSSGSSYNEQFF. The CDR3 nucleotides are TGCGCCAGCAGTCAATCTAGCGGGAGCTCCTACAATGAGCAGTTCTTC.